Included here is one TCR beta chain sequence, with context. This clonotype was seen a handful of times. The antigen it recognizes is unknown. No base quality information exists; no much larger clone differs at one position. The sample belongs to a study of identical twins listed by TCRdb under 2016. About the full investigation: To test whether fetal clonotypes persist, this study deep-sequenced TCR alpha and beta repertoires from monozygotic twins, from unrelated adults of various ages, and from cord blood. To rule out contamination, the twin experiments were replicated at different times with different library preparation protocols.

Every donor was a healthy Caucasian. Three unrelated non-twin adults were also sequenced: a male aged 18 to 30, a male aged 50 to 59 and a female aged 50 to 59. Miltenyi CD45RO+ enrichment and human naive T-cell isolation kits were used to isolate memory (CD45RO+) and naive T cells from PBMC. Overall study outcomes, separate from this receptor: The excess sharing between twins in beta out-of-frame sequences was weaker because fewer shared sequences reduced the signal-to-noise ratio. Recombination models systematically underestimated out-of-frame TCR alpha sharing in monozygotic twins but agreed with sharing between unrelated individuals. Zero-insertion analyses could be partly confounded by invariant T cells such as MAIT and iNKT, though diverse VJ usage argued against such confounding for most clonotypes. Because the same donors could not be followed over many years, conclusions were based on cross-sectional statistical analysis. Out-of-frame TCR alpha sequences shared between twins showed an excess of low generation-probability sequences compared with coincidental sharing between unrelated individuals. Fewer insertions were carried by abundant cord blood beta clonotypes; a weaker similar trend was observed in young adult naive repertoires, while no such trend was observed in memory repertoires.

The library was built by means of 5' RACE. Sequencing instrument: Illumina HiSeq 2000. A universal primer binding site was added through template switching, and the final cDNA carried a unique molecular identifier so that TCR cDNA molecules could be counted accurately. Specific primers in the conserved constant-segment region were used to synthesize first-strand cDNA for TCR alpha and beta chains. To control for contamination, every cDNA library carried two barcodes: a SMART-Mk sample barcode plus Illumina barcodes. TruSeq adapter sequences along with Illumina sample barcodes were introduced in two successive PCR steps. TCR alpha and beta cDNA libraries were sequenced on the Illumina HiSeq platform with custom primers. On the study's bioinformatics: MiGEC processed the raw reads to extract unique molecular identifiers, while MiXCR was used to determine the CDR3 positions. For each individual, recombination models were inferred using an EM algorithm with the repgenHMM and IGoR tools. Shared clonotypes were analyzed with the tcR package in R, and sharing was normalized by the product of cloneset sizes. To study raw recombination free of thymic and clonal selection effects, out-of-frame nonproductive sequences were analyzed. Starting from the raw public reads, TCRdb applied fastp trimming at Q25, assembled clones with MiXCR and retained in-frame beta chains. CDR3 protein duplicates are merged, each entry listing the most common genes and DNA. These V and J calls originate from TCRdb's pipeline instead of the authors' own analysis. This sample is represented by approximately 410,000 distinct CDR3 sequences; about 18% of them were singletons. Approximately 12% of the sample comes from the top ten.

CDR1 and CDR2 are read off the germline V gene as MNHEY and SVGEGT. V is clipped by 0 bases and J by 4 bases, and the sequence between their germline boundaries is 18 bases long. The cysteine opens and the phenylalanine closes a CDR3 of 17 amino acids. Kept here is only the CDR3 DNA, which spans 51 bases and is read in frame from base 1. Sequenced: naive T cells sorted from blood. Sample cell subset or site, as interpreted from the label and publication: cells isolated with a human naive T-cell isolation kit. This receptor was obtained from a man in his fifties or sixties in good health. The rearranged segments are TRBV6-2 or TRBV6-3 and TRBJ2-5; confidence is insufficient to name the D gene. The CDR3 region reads CASSYSLTAPSAETQYF. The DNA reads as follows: TGTGCCAGCAGTTACTCTCTCACGGCGCCCAGCGCAGAGACCCAGTACTTC.